This entry lists 20 T cell receptor beta chains sequenced from one sample in a study of control samples from healthy donors and cancer patients. Libraries were prepared by immunoSEQ multiplex PCR; TCRdb keeps only in-frame clonotypes and omits some of them. The table records roughly 120,000 clones, roughly 91% of them present only once. The sample was blood. The receptors originated from a woman in her seventies in good health.

The chain recombines TRBV27 with TRBJ1-2; D might be TRBD1 (5 bases). The CDR3 loop spans 14 amino acids. V lost 0 bases and J 4 bases, leaving 9 bases between the germline ends. The V gene's germline CDR1 is MNHEY and CDR2 SMNVEV (reference sequence). Here the CDR3 DNA reads TGTGCCAGCAGTTTATCGGGGGGAAGCTATGGCTACACCTTC. It encodes CASSLSGGSYGYTF.

This chain links TRBV5-4 with TRBJ1-1, with D possibly matching TRBD1 (5 bases). Germline V CDR1 and CDR2: SGHNT, YYREEE (reference sequence). This CDR3 comprises 15 residues. Trimming removed 3 bases from V and 1 base from J, with 13 bases in between. CDR3 sequence (DNA): TGTGCCAGCAGCTCCCCGGACATGGGGAACACTGAAGCTTTCTTT. Translating gives CASSSPDMGNTEAFF.

J is TRBJ2-2 and V is TRBV7-8, with TRBD1 matching 7 bases. The germline V gene has CDR1 SGHVS and CDR2 FQNEAQ. J gave up 8 bases and V 6 bases, and 9 bases lay outside the gene matches. The CDR3 length is 14 residues. DNA for the CDR3: TGTGCCAGCAGGAGGGACAGCTGGGCGGGGGAGCTGTTTTTT. It is translated as CASRRDSWAGELFF.

CDR3 loop: CASSLGDTDQPQHF. The DNA for the CDR3 is TGCGCCAGCAGCTTGGGGGACACCGATCAGCCCCAGCATTTT. The V gene is TRBV5-1, the J gene TRBJ1-5; D possibly corresponds to TRBD1 (6 bases). With 0 bases removed from V and 5 bases from J, the gap between germline ends came to 9 bases. The CDR3 contains 14 residues. Germline loops: CDR1 SGHRS, CDR2 YFSETQ.

V is TRBV7-9 and J is TRBJ1-1; 9 bases match TRBD1. From germline, CDR1 is SEHNR and CDR2 FQNEAQ (reference sequence). The V segment lost 5 bases and the J segment 5 bases; nucleotides outside the gene matches: 9. The CDR3 has 15 amino acids. The CDR3 nucleotides read TGTGCCAGCAGCCCCACAGGACAGGGGAGAACTGAAGCTTTCTTT. It is translated as CASSPTGQGRTEAFF.

In this sample, this clone turned up once. V is TRBV5-6 and J is TRBJ2-4; D uncertain. The V end lost 4 bases, the J end lost 0 bases, and 14 bases lay between the germline ends. Germline CDR1 and CDR2: SGHDT and YYEEEE. The CDR3 loop spans 16 amino acids. DNA of the CDR3: TGTGCCAGCAGCCCGCTGGACGCCTTAGCCAAAAACATTCAGTACTTC. It is translated as CASSPLDALAKNIQYF.

The CDR3 region is CASSLKGGAFPGTQYF. Here the CDR3 DNA reads TGTGCCAGCTCCCTTAAAGGGGGGGCATTTCCGGGTACGCAGTATTTT. V and J are TRBV6-6 and TRBJ2-3; D may be TRBD2 (7 bases). Germline V gene lookup returns CDR1 MNHNY and CDR2 SVGAGI (reference sequence). The CDR3 is 16 amino acids. V was cut by 8 bases and J by 8 bases, with 26 bases left in between.

The chain combines TRBV7-2 with TRBJ2-4; D unresolved. The CDR3 has 15 amino acids. Trimming took off 5 bases at V and 0 bases at J, with 11 bases between the two ends. From germline, CDR1 is SGHTA and CDR2 FQGNSA. The CDR3 here is CASSNGNLAKNIQYF. CDR3 coding DNA: TGTGCCAGCAGCAATGGGAATCTAGCCAAAAACATTCAGTACTTC.

The chain couples TRBV15 to TRBJ1-2; tentative D call: TRBD1 (5 bases). Looked up from germline, CDR1 is LNHNV and CDR2 is YYDKDF (reference sequence). The V end was cut by 3 bases, the J end by 4 bases, with 15 bases between. CDR3 length equals 15 residues. The CDR3 sequence: CATSSALGAFYGYTF. In DNA, the CDR3 is TGTGCCACCAGCAGTGCACTTGGGGCCTTCTATGGCTACACCTTC.

J is TRBJ2-5 and V is TRBV10-3; D is possibly TRBD2 (6 bases). The CDR3 totals 15 residues. Germline lookup yields CDR1 ENHRY and CDR2 SYGVKD. With 3 bases removed from V and 5 bases from J, the gap between germline ends came to 16 bases. The CDR3 coding sequence is TGTGCCATCAGTGATTCCGGCGGAGGAGGGGAGACCCAGTACTTC. Amino acid sequence: CAISDSGGGGETQYF.

CDR3 loop: CASSPRDRETQYF. In DNA form, the CDR3 reads TGTGCCAGCTCACCAAGGGACCGAGAGACCCAGTACTTC. The chain links TRBV18 to TRBJ2-5; perhaps D is TRBD1 or TRBD2 (5 bases each). V lost 2 bases to trimming and J lost 4 bases, with 8 bases between them. This CDR3 has 13 residues. The germline V gene has CDR1 KGHSH and CDR2 LQKENI.

The chain recombines TRBV9 with TRBJ2-7, with D tentatively TRBD1 (5 bases). The CDR3 sequence is 13 residues long. Per germline, CDR1 SGDLS and CDR2 YYNGEE. V lost 1 base to trimming and J lost 6 bases, with 11 bases between them. Here the CDR3 DNA reads TGTGCCAGCAGCGTAACCCCAGGGCGCGAGCAGTACTTC. Encoded protein: CASSVTPGREQYF.

The sample holds one count of this clone. The rearrangement uses TRBV4-1 and TRBJ2-3; TRBD2 aligns across 9 bases. V lost 1 base to trimming and J lost 4 bases; unmatched junction nucleotides: 3. CDR3 length: 15 residues. CDR1 and CDR2 from the germline V gene are MGHRA and YSYEKL. CDR3 bases: TGCGCCAGCAGCCAAGGAGCGGGGGGCGCAGATACGCAGTATTTT. This codes for CASSQGAGGADTQYF.

The chain has TRBV6-5 and TRBJ1-2; tentatively, D is TRBD1 (6 bases). The V and J ends lost 6 bases and 8 bases respectively, with 13 bases between them. Germline assignment: CDR1 MNHEY and CDR2 SVGAGI. The CDR3 runs to 12 residues. CDR3 residues: CASRNRDRGYTF. CDR3 nucleotides: TGTGCCAGCAGAAACAGGGATCGCGGCTACACCTTC.

The genes are TRBV6-5 and TRBJ2-1; TRBD1 is a possible D gene (6 bases). CDR3 length: 16 amino acids. V lost 2 bases and J lost 8, with 19 bases in between. CDR1 is MNHEY and CDR2 is SVGAGI in the germline V gene. The chain's CDR3 is CASSYEAGDLVDEQFF. CDR3 nucleotides: TGTGCCAGCAGTTACGAGGCAGGGGATTTGGTTGATGAGCAGTTCTTC.

The chain carries TRBV2 and TRBJ2-7; 7 bases fit TRBD1. This CDR3 has 13 residues. V dropped 5 bases and J dropped 7; count of bases not matched to a gene: 8. The V gene's germline CDR1 is SNHLY and CDR2 FYNNEI. The CDR3 protein is CASSRDSKGEQYF. The CDR3 nucleotides are TGTGCCAGCAGTAGGGACAGTAAAGGGGAGCAGTACTTC.

This clone was seen only a few times. The CDR3 sequence: CASSFPGQPQHF. The CDR3, as DNA: TGTGCCAGCAGTTTCCCGGGGCAGCCCCAGCATTTT. This chain connects TRBV12-3 or TRBV12-4 to TRBJ1-5, with D unresolved. V gave up 3 bases and J gave up 7 bases, with 7 bases separating them. The CDR3 has 12 residues.

This clone has only one observation. This rearrangement joins TRBV9 to TRBJ2-2, with D perhaps matching TRBD2 (7 bases). V dropped 1 base and J dropped 4 bases, with 11 bases sitting between them. The germline V gene encodes CDR1 SGDLS and CDR2 YYNGEE. CDR3 length: 15 residues. The CDR3 nucleotides are TGTGCCAGCAGCGTATCAAGGGGGGGCACCGGGGAGCTGTTTTTT. Its translation is CASSVSRGGTGELFF. The variable domain in full, completed from reference TRBV9 and TRBJ2-2, reads DSGVTQTPKHLITATGQRVTLRCSPRSGDLSVYWYQQSLDQGLQFLIQYYNGEERAKGNILERFSAQQFPDLHSELNLSSLELGDSALYFCASSVSRGGTGELFFGEGSRLTVL.

The CDR3 here is CASSFRDPRTDTQYF. CDR3 nucleotide sequence: TGCGCCAGCAGCTTCCGGGACCCTCGCACAGATACGCAGTATTTT. V usage is TRBV5-1 and J usage is TRBJ2-3; D could derive from TRBD1 or TRBD2 (5 bases each). Between the trimmed V and J ends, which lost 2 bases and 1 base, there was a span of 11 bases. CDR1 and CDR2 (germline): SGHRS, YFSETQ. The CDR3 loop spans 15 amino acids.

The chain is built from TRBV29-1 and TRBJ1-2, with D perhaps matching TRBD1 (6 bases). The germline V and J ends were trimmed by 4 bases and 6 bases, with 21 bases remaining between them. This CDR3 comprises 15 residues. Germline V CDR1 and CDR2: SQVTM, ANQGSEA. The CDR3 DNA is TGCAGCGTTGGAGGGGGGCGCGGGCTAATCGATGGCTACACCTTC. Residues: CSVGGGRGLIDGYTF. The full variable domain, with the rest looked up from reference TRBV29-1 and TRBJ1-2, is SAVISQKPSRDICQRGTSLTIQCQVDSQVTMMFWYRQQPGQSLTLIATANQGSEATYESGFVIDKFPISRPNLTFSTLTVSNMSPEDSSIYLCSVGGGRGLIDGYTFGSGTRLTVV.